The source of this T cell receptor (beta chain) is a study of cytomegalovirus exposure and HLA in healthy donors. Overall study findings and caveats: According to a later analysis, TCR clusters from the first cohort tended to co-occur in the approximately 130 validation repertoires. Published work reported that the classifier diagnosed cytomegalovirus status with high specificity and sensitivity.

The protocol was immunoSEQ multiplex PCR, while the TCRdb copy is restricted to in-frame clones and leaves out a portion. There are about 160,000 clones in the sample; approximately 86% occur only once, and around 2.3% lies in the top ten. Worth noting for this clone: Its antigen is unidentified.

The CDR3 consists of 19 residues. CDR1 is SGHAT and CDR2 is FQNNGV in the germline V gene. V shed 1 base, J shed 0 bases, and the junction held 8 bases outside the gene matches. This sequence joins TRBV11-2 and TRBJ2-1; 11 positions agree with TRBD2. The sample was PBMCs. The receptor comes from a woman younger than 30 in good health and CMV-seronegative. CDR3 residues: CASSLAASGRSGSYNEQFF. In DNA form, the CDR3 reads TGTGCCAGCAGCTTAGCGGCTAGCGGGAGGAGTGGCTCCTACAATGAGCAGTTCTTC.